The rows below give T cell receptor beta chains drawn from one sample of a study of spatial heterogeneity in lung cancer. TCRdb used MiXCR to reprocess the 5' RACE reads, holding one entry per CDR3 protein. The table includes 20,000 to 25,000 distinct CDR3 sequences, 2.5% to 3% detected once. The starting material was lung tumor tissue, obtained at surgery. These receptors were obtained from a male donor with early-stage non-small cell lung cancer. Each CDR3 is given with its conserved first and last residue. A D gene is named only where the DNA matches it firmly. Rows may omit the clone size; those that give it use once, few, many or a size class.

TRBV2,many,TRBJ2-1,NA,TGTGCCAGCAGTACATATAACAATGAGCAGTTCTTC,CASSTYNNEQFF
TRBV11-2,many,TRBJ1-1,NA,TGTGCCAGCAGCTCAACAGCTTTCTTT,CASSSTAFF
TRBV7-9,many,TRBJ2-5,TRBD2,TGTGCCAGCAGCTCGGGACTAGCGATGTACCAAGAGACCCAGTACTTC,CASSSGLAMYQETQYF
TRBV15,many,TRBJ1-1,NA,TGTGCCACCAGCAGAGAGAGGGGTGGCACTGAAGCTTTCTTT,CATSRERGGTEAFF
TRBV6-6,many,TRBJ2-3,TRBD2,TGTGCCAGCAGGGAATTAGCGGGAGCCGTAGATACGCAGTATTTT,CASRELAGAVDTQYF
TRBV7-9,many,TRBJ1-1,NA,TGTGCCAGCAGCTTAGAAATGGGGATCACTGAAGCTTTCTTT,CASSLEMGITEAFF
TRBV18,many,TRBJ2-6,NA,TGTGCCAGCTCACCGATAACGCAATCTGGGGCCAACGTCCTGACTTTC,CASSPITQSGANVLTF
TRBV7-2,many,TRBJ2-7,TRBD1,TGTGCCAGCAGCCGGACAGGGAACGAGCAGTACTTC,CASSRTGNEQYF
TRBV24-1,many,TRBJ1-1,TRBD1,TGTGCCACCAGTGATTTAGGACAGGGGGCGGACGACGCTTTCTTT,CATSDLGQGADDAFF
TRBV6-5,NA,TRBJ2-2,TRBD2,TGTGCCAGCAGGATTAGCGGGAGCGGGACCGGGGAGCTGTTTTTT,CASRISGSGTGELFF
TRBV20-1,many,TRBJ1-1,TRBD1,TGCAGTGCTAGAGATCCGCGGGACAGCCTCATCACTGAAGCTTTCTTT,CSARDPRDSLITEAFF
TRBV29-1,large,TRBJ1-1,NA,TGCAGCGTATCGCCGGGCGCTGAAGCTTTCTTT,CSVSPGAEAFF
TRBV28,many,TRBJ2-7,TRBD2,TGTGCCAGCAAGCGGGAGGGTGTTGATTACGAGCAGTACTTC,CASKREGVDYEQYF
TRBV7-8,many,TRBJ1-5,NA,TGTGCCAGCAGCTTAGGGGGTACAGGGTGGCGGCAGCCCCAGCATTTT,CASSLGGTGWRQPQHF
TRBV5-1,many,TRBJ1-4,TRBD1,TGCGCCAGCAGCTGGGGCGGAGGAGGGGGCAATGAAAAACTGTTTTTT,CASSWGGGGGNEKLFF
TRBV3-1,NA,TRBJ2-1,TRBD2,TGTGCCAGCAGCCAAAGCGGGAGTTTCTACAATGAGCAGTTCTTC,CASSQSGSFYNEQFF
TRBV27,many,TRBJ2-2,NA,TGTGCCAGCACCCTAGGGGACCGAAACACCGGGGAGCTGTTTTTT,CASTLGDRNTGELFF
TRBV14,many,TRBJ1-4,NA,TGTGCCAGCAGCCGTCAGACGGCGACTAATGAAAAACTGTTTTTT,CASSRQTATNEKLFF
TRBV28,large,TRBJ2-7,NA,TGTGCCAGCCATCCCCGATATAGCTCCTACGAGCAGTACTTC,CASHPRYSSYEQYF
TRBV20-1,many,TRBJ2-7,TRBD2,TGCAGTGCTAGACCCGGGACTAGCGGCCTCTACGAGCAGTACTTC,CSARPGTSGLYEQYF
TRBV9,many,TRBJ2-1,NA,TGTGCCAGCAGCGTAGGTGGGAGCCACAGCTCCTACAATGAGCAGTTCTTC,CASSVGGSHSSYNEQFF
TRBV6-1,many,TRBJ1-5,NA,TGTGCCAGCAGTCCTGGGACCGCCTTTAGAGATCAGCCCCAGCATTTT,CASSPGTAFRDQPQHF
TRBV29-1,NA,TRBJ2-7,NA,TGCAGCGCACTGGGACTCTCCTACGAGCAGTACTTC,CSALGLSYEQYF
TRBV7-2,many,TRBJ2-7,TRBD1,TGTGCCAGCAGCTTATGGGACAGCTCCCTCTTGTTGTACTTC,CASSLWDSSLLLYF
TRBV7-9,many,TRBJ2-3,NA,TGTGCCAGCAGATTAGCTGGGACGGACACAGATACGCAGTATTTT,CASRLAGTDTDTQYF
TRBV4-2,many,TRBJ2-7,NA,TGTGCCAGCAGCTCAGCGAACGAGGGGCAGTACTTC,CASSSANEGQYF
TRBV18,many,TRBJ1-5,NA,TGTGCCAGCTCACCCTTTCGGGCTGATAGCAATCAGCCCCAGCATTTT,CASSPFRADSNQPQHF
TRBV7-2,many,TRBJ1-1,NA,TGTGCCAGCAGCTTAGCGTCAGGGAACACTGAAGCTTTCTTT,CASSLASGNTEAFF
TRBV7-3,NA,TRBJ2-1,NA,TGTGCCAGCAGCTCTCCGGGTCGGCGTAATGAGCAGTTCTTC,CASSSPGRRNEQFF